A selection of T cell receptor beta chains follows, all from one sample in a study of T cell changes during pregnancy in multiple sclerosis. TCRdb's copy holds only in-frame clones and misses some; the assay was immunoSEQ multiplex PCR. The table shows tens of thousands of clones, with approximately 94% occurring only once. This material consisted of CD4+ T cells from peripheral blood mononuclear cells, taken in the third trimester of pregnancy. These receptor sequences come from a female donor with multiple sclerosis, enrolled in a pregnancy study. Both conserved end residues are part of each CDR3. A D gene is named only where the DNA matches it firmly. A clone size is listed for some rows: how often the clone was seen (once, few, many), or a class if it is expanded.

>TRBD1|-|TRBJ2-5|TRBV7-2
TGTGCCAGCAGCTCGGACAGGAGGCCTAGCGAGACCCAGTACTTC
CASSSDRRPSETQYF
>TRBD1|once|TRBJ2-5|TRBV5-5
TGTGCCAGCAGCTTGGGAACAGGGGGATACCAAGAGACCCAGTACTTC
CASSLGTGGYQETQYF
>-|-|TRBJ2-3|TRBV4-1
TGCGCCAGCGAGAATGGCGGAGCCACAGATACGCAGTATTTT
CASENGGATDTQYF
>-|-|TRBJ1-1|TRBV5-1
TGCGCCAGCGCCCGGGGTCATGAAGCTTTCTTT
CASARGHEAFF
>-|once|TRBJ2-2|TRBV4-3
TGCGCCAGCAGCCTCTCTTCGAACACCGGGGAGCTGTTTTTT
CASSLSSNTGELFF
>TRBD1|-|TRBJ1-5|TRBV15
TGTGCCACCTCCCCCGGGACAGGGGGCGGTCAGCCCCAGCATTTT
CATSPGTGGGQPQHF
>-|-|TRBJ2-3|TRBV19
TGTGCCAGTAGTCTAACGATACCCACAGATACGCAGTATTTT
CASSLTIPTDTQYF
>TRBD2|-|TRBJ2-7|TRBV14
TGTGCCAGCAGCCAATTTTCCCTAGCGGGAGGGTACGAGCAGTACTTC
CASSQFSLAGGYEQYF
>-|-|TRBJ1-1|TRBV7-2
TGTGCCAGCAGCTTAGCTGGTACGGGTAACACTGAAGCTTTCTTT
CASSLAGTGNTEAFF
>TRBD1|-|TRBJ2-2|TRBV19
TGTGCCAGTAGTACCCCCTCGGGGACAGGGATCACCGGGGAGCTGTTTTTT
CASSTPSGTGITGELFF
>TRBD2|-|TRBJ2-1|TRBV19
TGTGCCAGTAGTATAGAGGGACTAGCCTACAATGAGCAGTTCTTC
CASSIEGLAYNEQFF
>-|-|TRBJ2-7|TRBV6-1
TGTGCCAGCACCCATGTTTACGAGCAGTACTTC
CASTHVYEQYF
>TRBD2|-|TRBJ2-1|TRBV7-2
TGTGCCAGCAGCATTGGACTAGCGGGGGGTGAGCAGTTCTTC
CASSIGLAGGEQFF
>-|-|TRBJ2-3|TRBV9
TGTGCCAGCAGCACCCCGGCCGGGGGACTCAGCACAGATACGCAGTATTTT
CASSTPAGGLSTDTQYF
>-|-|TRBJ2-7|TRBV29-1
TGCAGCGTTGCGGAGGGGTTGAGCTCCTACGAGCAGTACTTC
CSVAEGLSSYEQYF
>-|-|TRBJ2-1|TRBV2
TGTGCCAGCAGTGGTCAGGGTCTTGAGCAGTTCTTC
CASSGQGLEQFF
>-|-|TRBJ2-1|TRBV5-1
TGCGCCAGCAGCTTGTCGACAGGCCCCTACAATGAGCAGTTCTTC
CASSLSTGPYNEQFF
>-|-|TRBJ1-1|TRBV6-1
TGTGCCAGCAGCCTTGAGGCCCTGAACACTGAAGCTTTCTTT
CASSLEALNTEAFF
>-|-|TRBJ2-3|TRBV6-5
TGTGCCAGCAGTCCCAGGAGGGGCACAGATACGCAGTATTTT
CASSPRRGTDTQYF
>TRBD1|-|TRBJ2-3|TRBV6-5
TGTGCCAGCAGTTACTCGGGGACAGAACGAGATACGCAGTATTTT
CASSYSGTERDTQYF
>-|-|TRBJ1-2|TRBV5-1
TGCGCCAGCAGCCCTGGACAGTATGGCTACACCTTC
CASSPGQYGYTF
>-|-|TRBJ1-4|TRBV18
TGTGCCAGCTCAGCCACAGGGACGACTAATGAAAAACTGTTTTTT
CASSATGTTNEKLFF
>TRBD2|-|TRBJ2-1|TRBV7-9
TGTGCCAGCAGCGCCTCCGGGACTAGCCACAATGAGCAGTTCTTC
CASSASGTSHNEQFF
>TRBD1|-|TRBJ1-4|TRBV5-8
TGTGCCAGCAGCTCAGACAGGGTCGGTGAAAAACTGTTTTTT
CASSSDRVGEKLFF
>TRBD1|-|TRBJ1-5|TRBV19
TGTGCCAGTACACCCCTCGACAGGGGTAATCAGCCCCAGCATTTT
CASTPLDRGNQPQHF
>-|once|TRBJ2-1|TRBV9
TGTGCCAGCAGCGTGGATACAGGGATTGAGCAGTTCTTC
CASSVDTGIEQFF
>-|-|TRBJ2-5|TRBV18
TGTGCCAGCTCCTCCGGACATCGGGAGACCCAGTACTTC
CASSSGHRETQYF
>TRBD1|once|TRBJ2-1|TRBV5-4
TGTGCCAGCAGCTTGAACCCGGGACAGGGGAACAATGAGCAGTTCTTC
CASSLNPGQGNNEQFF
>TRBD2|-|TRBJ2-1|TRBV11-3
TGTGCCAGCAGCTTAAGAAGCGGGAGTAATGAGCAGTTCTTC
CASSLRSGSNEQFF
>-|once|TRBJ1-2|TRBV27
TGTGCCAGCAGTAGCGGGGGGCTAGCTTCCTATGGCTACACCTTC
CASSSGGLASYGYTF
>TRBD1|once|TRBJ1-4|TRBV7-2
TGTGCCAGCAGCCCCCCCGGGACAGGGGACGAAAAACTGTTTTTT
CASSPPGTGDEKLFF
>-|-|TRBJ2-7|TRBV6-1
TGTGCCAGCAGTGACTTTGTCGAGCAGTACTTC
CASSDFVEQYF
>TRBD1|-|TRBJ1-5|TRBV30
TGTGCCTGGAACCAGGGGGCTGGTCAGCCCCAGCATTTT
CAWNQGAGQPQHF
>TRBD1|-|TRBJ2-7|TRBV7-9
TGTGCCAGCAGCTTAGCCGGGACAGGGGGGGGCGAGCAGTACTTC
CASSLAGTGGGEQYF
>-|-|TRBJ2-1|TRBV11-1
TGTGCCAGCAGCTTAAGGGGGTTGAGCTTCTACAATGAGCAGTTCTTC
CASSLRGLSFYNEQFF
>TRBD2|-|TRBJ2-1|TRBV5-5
TGTGCCAGCAGCTTGGACCCGGGGGGAAGCAATGAGCAGTTCTTC
CASSLDPGGSNEQFF
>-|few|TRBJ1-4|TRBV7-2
TGTGCCAGCAGCTTAAGGGCGAGGGGGAATAATGAAAAACTGTTTTTT
CASSLRARGNNEKLFF
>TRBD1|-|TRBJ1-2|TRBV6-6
TGTGCCAGCAGAGGACAGGGCTATGGCTACACCTTC
CASRGQGYGYTF
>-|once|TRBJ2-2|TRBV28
TGTGCCAGCAGCCACTTGAACACCGGGGAGCTGTTTTTT
CASSHLNTGELFF
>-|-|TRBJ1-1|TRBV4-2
TGTGCCAGCAGCCTAAGGGGGGGAGAGACTGAAGCTTTCTTT
CASSLRGGETEAFF